Presented here are 23 T cell receptor beta chains from one specimen sequenced in a study of cytomegalovirus exposure and HLA in healthy donors. PCR used 60 Vbeta primers and 13 Jbeta primers. Using immunoSEQ multiplex PCR, the repertoire was profiled, and TCRdb retains in-frame clones only, with some absent. The sample consists of over 200,000 clones, around 85% of them appearing once. The sequencing input was PBMCs. These receptors all stem from a human donor in good health.

This clone has just one count. V is TRBV5-5 and J is TRBJ1-2; no definite D call. Germline loops: CDR1 SGHKS, CDR2 YYEKEE (reference sequence). The CDR3 loop spans 14 amino acids. Trimming left V 2 bases short and J 1 base short, with 9 bases between. The CDR3 nucleotides read TGTGCCAGCAGCTTTCGTGAGATTAACTATGGCTACACCTTC. Translation gives CASSFREINYGYTF.

This chain links TRBV4-1 with TRBJ2-2, with 9 bases that match TRBD1. Germline loops: CDR1 MGHRA, CDR2 YSYEKL. The J segment lost 2 bases and the V segment lost 2 bases, leaving 6 bases of the junction unmatched. The CDR3 runs to 17 residues. The CDR3 bases are TGCGCCAGCAGCCAACCCCACAGGGGGCGCAACACCGGGGAGCTGTTTTTT. Its translation is CASSQPHRGRNTGELFF.

The chain links TRBV7-9 to TRBJ1-1, with D perhaps matching TRBD1 (5 bases). CDR1 is SEHNR, CDR2 FQNEAQ, per germline (reference sequence). The CDR3 is made up of 13 amino acids. The ends were cut back, 4 bases at V and 11 bases at J, with 17 bases in the middle. This CDR3 reads CASSSGDSIYAFF. The CDR3, as DNA: TGTGCCAGCAGCTCAGGAGACAGTATCTACGCTTTCTTT.

The genes are TRBV5-6 and TRBJ2-5, with a weak D call TRBD1 (6 bases). The CDR3 contains 14 residues. The V gene lost 1 base and the J gene lost 1 base, with 8 bases spanning the gap. Germline V CDR1 and CDR2: SGHDT, YYEEEE. The CDR3 nucleotides read TGTGCCAGCAGCTTGAGGGGGACCCAAGAGACCCAGTACTTC. Protein product: CASSLRGTQETQYF.

The chain couples TRBV7-9 to TRBJ2-3; maybe TRBD1 (6 bases). The CDR3 is 16 residues long. The V end was cut by 1 base, the J end by 8 bases, with 19 bases between. Per germline, CDR1 SEHNR and CDR2 FQNEAQ (reference sequence). The chain's CDR3 is CASSLGQDGTSGTQYF. Written as DNA, the CDR3 is TGTGCCAGCAGCTTAGGACAGGATGGGACCTCGGGTACGCAGTATTTT.

The chain employs TRBV30 and TRBJ2-1, with 9 bases matching TRBD2. This CDR3 has 16 amino acids. The ends lost 0 bases at V and 7 bases at J; junction bases unmatched: 10. CDR1 is GTSNPN, CDR2 SVGIG, per germline (reference sequence). As DNA, the CDR3 is TGTGCCTGGAGTGTCGGGCCGGGACTAGCCCTAAATGAGCAGTTCTTC. As protein: CAWSVGPGLALNEQFF.

The rearrangement links TRBV18 to TRBJ1-2; D unclear. Deletions cut 3 bases from V and 3 bases from J, with 11 bases between. The germline CDR1 and CDR2 sequences are KGHSH and LQKENI. This CDR3 has 14 residues. The CDR3 DNA reads as TGTGCCAGCTCACCGGGCAGTGAACACTATGGCTACACCTTC. Translated: CASSPGSEHYGYTF.

J is TRBJ1-2 and V is TRBV7-9, with 9 bases that match TRBD1. The CDR3 spans 16 residues. Germline V lookup: CDR1 SEHNR, CDR2 FQNEAQ (reference sequence). The V and J ends lost 1 base and 2 bases, in that order; junction bases with no gene match: 5. The CDR3 DNA sequence: TGTGCCAGCAGCTTAGGGGCTGGACAGGGGAACTATGGCTACACCTTC. Translation gives CASSLGAGQGNYGYTF.

J is TRBJ2-3 and V is TRBV4-3; D is undetermined. The V and J ends lost 1 base and 2 bases respectively, with 10 bases between them. The CDR3 covers 15 residues. Germline V gene data show CDR1 as LGHNA and CDR2 as YSLEER. CDR3 protein: CASSQVGSSTDTQYF. The CDR3 DNA follows: TGCGCCAGCAGCCAAGTCGGGTCCTCCACAGATACGCAGTATTTT.

This chain joins TRBV2 and TRBJ2-7, with a possible D match to TRBD2 (5 bases). The CDR3 contains 14 residues. CDR1 and CDR2 (germline): SNHLY, FYNNEI. Deletions cut 8 bases from V and 1 base from J, with 15 bases between. CDR3 in DNA: TGTGCCAGCTGTGGGTGGGAGAGGTCCTACGAGCAGTACTTC. Its protein product is CASCGWERSYEQYF.

This rearrangement joins TRBV2 to TRBJ2-7, with 9 bases identical to TRBD1. The germline CDR1 and CDR2 sequences are SNHLY and FYNNEI. Losses at the gene ends were 6 bases for V and 6 bases for J; bases not matched to a gene: 9. The CDR3 covers 14 residues. The CDR3 loop is CASRQVGTGSEQYF. For the CDR3, the DNA is TGTGCCAGCAGGCAGGTAGGGACAGGGAGCGAGCAGTACTTC. Together with reference TRBV2 and TRBJ2-7, the CDR3 gives the full variable domain: EPEVTQTPSHQVTQMGQEVILRCVPISNHLYFYWYRQILGQKVEFLVSFYNNEISEKSEIFDDQFSVERPDGSNFTLKIRSTKLEDSAMYFCASRQVGTGSEQYFGPGTRLTVT.

The chain employs TRBV4-1 and TRBJ2-1; D unresolved. CDR3 length: 13 amino acids. Germline V gene lookup returns CDR1 MGHRA and CDR2 YSYEKL. V lost 4 bases and J lost 6, with 10 bases in between. Here the CDR3 DNA reads TGCGCCAGCAGCCTAAGAATCGGCAATGAGCAGTTCTTC. It translates to CASSLRIGNEQFF.

The genes are TRBV9 and TRBJ2-5; 11 positions match TRBD1. CDR1 and CDR2 (germline): SGDLS, YYNGEE. The CDR3 has 15 residues. V trimming: 4 bases; J trimming: 5 bases; junction bases outside the gene matches: 7. The CDR3 loop reads CASSPQGQGGETQYF. In nucleotides, the CDR3 is TGTGCCAGCAGCCCCCAGGGACAGGGGGGCGAGACCCAGTACTTC.

The CDR3 loop reads CASSLGQGNTEAFF. CDR3 sequence (DNA): TGTGCCAGCAGTTTGGGACAGGGGAACACTGAAGCTTTCTTT. The chain uses TRBV28 and TRBJ1-1, with 9 bases fitting TRBD1. The CDR3 is made up of 14 amino acids. The V and J ends lost 3 bases and 1 base, in that order; junction bases with no gene match: 0. Germline CDR1 MDHEN, CDR2 SYDVKM.

The chain couples TRBV14 to TRBJ2-5; D is unclear. V was clipped by 3 bases and J by 4 bases, with 3 bases between them. Germline-derived CDR1 and CDR2 are SGHDN and FVKESK. This CDR3 is built from 11 residues. In nucleotides, the CDR3 is TGTGCCAGCAGCCACGGAGAGACCCAGTACTTC. This translates into CASSHGETQYF.

The rearrangement joins TRBV7-8 to TRBJ2-1, with D possibly TRBD1 on 6 matching bases. The CDR3 has 14 amino acids. From germline, CDR1 is SGHVS and CDR2 FQNEAQ. Trimming left V 5 bases short and J 13 bases short, with 21 bases between. CDR3 nucleotides: TGTGCCAGCAGCGACCGACACGGGACACCGGATCAGTTCTTC. It translates to CASSDRHGTPDQFF.

This clone was seen more than once but under ten times. The chain carries TRBV2 and TRBJ1-2; maybe TRBD1 (6 bases). The germline gives CDR1 SNHLY, CDR2 FYNNEI. The CDR3 contains 15 residues. The V gene lost 3 bases and the J gene lost 5 bases, with 16 bases spanning the gap. Here the CDR3 DNA reads TGTGCCAGCAGTGAGCGAATGGACAGTATATATGGCTACACCTTC. It codes for CASSERMDSIYGYTF.

V gene TRBV28 combines with J gene TRBJ1-6, with TRBD1 as a possible D gene (6 bases). V was clipped by 2 bases and J by 3 bases, with 11 bases between them. The CDR3 is 16 residues long. Germline lookup yields CDR1 MDHEN and CDR2 SYDVKM. DNA of the CDR3: TGTGCCAGCAGTTTAGGACAGACTATCTATAATTCACCCCTCCACTTT. Residues: CASSLGQTIYNSPLHF.

CDR3 in DNA: TGTGCCAGCAGCCAAGCTGGGGGCGGTTGGTCCGGGGAGCTGTTTTTT. Its translation: CASSQAGGGWSGELFF. The chain couples TRBV14 to TRBJ2-2; possibly TRBD1 for D (6 bases). This CDR3 is 16 amino acids long. Trimming took 1 base from V and 6 from J, leaving 15 bases between them. Germline values: CDR1 SGHDN, CDR2 FVKESK. Full variable domain (rest looked up from reference TRBV14 and TRBJ2-2): EAGVTQFPSHSVIEKGQTVTLRCDPISGHDNLYWYRRVMGKEIKFLLHFVKESKQDESGMPNNRFLAERTGGTYSTLKVQPAELEDSGVYFCASSQAGGGWSGELFFGEGSRLTVL.

The chain is built from TRBV7-2 and TRBJ2-1; no clear D gene. The CDR3 loop spans 12 amino acids. Trimming took 1 base from V and 12 from J, leaving 10 bases between them. Germline V lookup: CDR1 SGHTA, CDR2 FQGNSA. The CDR3 DNA reads as TGTGCCAGCAGCTTAGATTCCCCACTGCAGTTCTTC. Amino acids: CASSLDSPLQFF.

In its sample, this clone was seen once. CDR3 sequence (DNA): TGCAGTGCTAATCTCCTCTACGAGCAGTACTTC. Its translation: CSANLLYEQYF. The chain has TRBV20-1 and TRBJ2-7, with D hard to call. The CDR3 totals 11 residues. V lost 4 bases to trimming and J lost 3 bases, with 7 bases between them. Germline CDR1 DFQATT, CDR2 SNEGSKA (reference sequence).

This clone was counted a few times. The rearrangement links TRBV5-4 to TRBJ1-3, with 7 bases fitting TRBD1. Germline-derived CDR1 and CDR2 are SGHNT and YYREEE (reference sequence). The CDR3 contains 13 residues. The trim removed 6 bases at V and 4 bases at J, leaving 4 bases unmatched. The CDR3 here is CASNTGEGNTIYF. Written as DNA, the CDR3 is TGTGCCAGCAACACAGGGGAGGGAAACACCATATATTTT.

This chain links TRBV29-1 with TRBJ2-7; a weak D match, TRBD2 (5 bases). CDR3 length: 12 amino acids. Germline loops: CDR1 SQVTM, CDR2 ANQGSEA. V was pared by 2 bases and J by 3 bases, with 8 bases between. In nucleotides, the CDR3 is TGCAGCGTTGAATCGGAGGACTACGAGCAGTACTTC. Amino acids: CSVESEDYEQYF.